A selection of T cell receptor beta chains follows, all from one sample in a study of type 1 and type 2 diabetes patients. From the multiplex PCR reads, TCRdb called clonotypes with MiXCR, one entry per CDR3 protein. Among 250,000 to 300,000 distinct CDR3 sequences listed, roughly 44% were seen once. Specimen: peripheral blood mononuclear cells (PBMCs). The receptor source for this set is a man aged 18-30 years with type 2 diabetes. Each CDR3 is given with its conserved first and last residue. D genes are given only for firm matches. Size tells how often a clone was seen (once, few, many) or the class of an expanded clone, and some rows leave it out.

TRBV20-1,-,-,TRBJ2-1,CSARDLGGQDNEQFF,TGCAGTGCTAGAGATCTTGGGGGGCAGGACAATGAGCAGTTCTTC
TRBV3-1,-,-,TRBJ1-5,CAGSFGAGENQPQHF,TGTGCCGGCAGTTTTGGGGCAGGGGAAAATCAGCCCCAGCATTTT
TRBV10-2,many,-,TRBJ1-1,CASSQSPNTEAFF,TGCGCCAGCAGCCAGAGTCCGAACACTGAAGCTTTCTTT
TRBV6-6,-,TRBD1,TRBJ1-2,CAAGTGVRGGGYTF,TGTGCCGCCGGGACAGGGGTCCGAGGCGGCGGCTACACCTTC
TRBV11-2,few,-,TRBJ2-2,CASSLQQGTGELFF,TGTGCCAGCAGCTTGCAACAGGGCACCGGGGAGCTGTTTTTT
TRBV19,-,-,TRBJ2-7,CASSTQGSDGYEQYF,TGTGCCAGTAGTACCCAGGGTAGCGACGGCTACGAGCAGTACTTC
TRBV20-1,once,-,TRBJ2-1,CSASKGGRAYNEQFF,TGCAGTGCTTCAAAGGGGGGGAGGGCCTACAATGAGCAGTTCTTC
TRBV2,-,-,TRBJ1-5,CASSRDRTLNQPQHF,TGTGCCAGCAGCAGAGACAGGACCCTCAATCAGCCCCAGCATTTT
TRBV12-3/TRBV12-4,-,-,TRBJ1-6,CASSLRQQGYRSPLHF,TGTGCCAGCAGTCTACGACAACAGGGATATCGTTCACCCCTCCACTTT
TRBV6-4,-,-,TRBJ2-3,CASSSGIRGKDTQYF,TGTGCCAGCAGCTCCGGTATCCGGGGGAAGGATACGCAGTATTTT
TRBV7-8,-,TRBD1,TRBJ1-1,CASSPMTGGVGAFF,TGTGCCAGCAGCCCCATGACAGGGGGTGTAGGAGCTTTCTTT
TRBV7-2,-,-,TRBJ2-5,CASSLVAGDGENPYQETQYF,TGTGCCAGCAGCTTAGTAGCAGGGGACGGCGAAAACCCGTACCAAGAGACCCAGTACTTC
TRBV5-4,-,-,TRBJ2-5,CASSPGGRQETQYF,TGTGCCAGCAGCCCCGGAGGGAGGCAAGAGACCCAGTACTTC
TRBV20-1,-,TRBD1,TRBJ1-4,CSFTTGGVPSTNEKLFF,TGCAGCTTCACTACAGGGGGCGTCCCTTCAACTAATGAAAAACTGTTTTTT
TRBV20-1,-,-,TRBJ2-1,CSARDLASEQFF,TGCAGTGCTAGAGATCTTGCTTCTGAGCAGTTCTTC
TRBV11-1,-,TRBD1,TRBJ2-2,CASSFGTGRLGELFF,TGTGCCAGCAGCTTTGGGACAGGGAGGTTGGGGGAGCTGTTTTTT
TRBV5-1,few,TRBD2,TRBJ2-7,CASSLLAGAYEQYF,TGCGCCAGCAGCTTGCTAGCGGGAGCCTACGAGCAGTACTTC
TRBV2,many,-,TRBJ2-5,CASSDGEVETQYF,TGTGCCAGCAGTGATGGGGAAGTGGAGACCCAGTACTTC
TRBV29-1,few,-,TRBJ1-1,CSVESGSAEAFF,TGCAGCGTTGAATCAGGGTCTGCTGAAGCTTTCTTT
TRBV5-1,-,-,TRBJ1-2,CASSDGQNPYGYTF,TGCGCCAGCAGCGACGGACAGAATCCCTATGGCTACACCTTC
TRBV6-1,-,TRBD1,TRBJ1-6,CASSPGGPRSGLHF,TGTGCCAGCAGCCCAGGGGGCCCTAGATCCGGCCTCCACTTT
TRBV29-1,-,TRBD2,TRBJ2-5,CSVTFGLAGGRETQYF,TGCAGCGTCACCTTCGGACTAGCGGGAGGGAGGGAGACCCAGTACTTC
TRBV19,-,TRBD2,TRBJ2-1,CASNLGSGRVYNEQFF,TGTGCCAGTAATCTCGGAAGCGGGAGAGTCTACAATGAGCAGTTCTTC
TRBV9,-,-,TRBJ1-1,CASSALGELDTEAFF,TGTGCCAGCAGCGCCCTAGGGGAATTGGACACTGAAGCTTTCTTT
TRBV25-1,few,-,TRBJ2-7,CASSEYSGVLYEQYF,TGTGCCAGCAGTGAATATAGTGGGGTACTCTACGAGCAGTACTTC
TRBV20-1,-,-,TRBJ1-1,CSARDFQGLGTEAFF,TGCAGTGCTAGAGATTTTCAGGGCCTGGGCACTGAAGCTTTCTTT
TRBV25-1,-,-,TRBJ1-2,CASSEVGRVGYTF,TGTGCCAGCAGTGAGGTGGGGAGGGTCGGCTACACCTTC
TRBV15,-,-,TRBJ2-3,CATSGYGGLVDTQYF,TGTGCCACCAGCGGGTACGGGGGGCTTGTAGATACGCAGTATTTT
TRBV10-3,many,-,TRBJ2-7,CAISESARVYHEQYF,TGTGCCATCAGTGAGTCGGCCAGGGTGTACCACGAGCAGTACTTC
TRBV12-3/TRBV12-4,-,TRBD2,TRBJ2-1,CASRPTGTSTSHEQFF,TGTGCCAGCAGGCCAACCGGGACTAGCACGTCCCATGAGCAGTTCTTC
TRBV30,many,TRBD2,TRBJ2-5,CAWSGREGTQYF,TGTGCCTGGAGCGGCAGGGAGGGGACCCAGTACTTC
TRBV5-5,few,-,TRBJ2-7,CASSFGVEEQYF,TGTGCCAGCAGCTTTGGGGTGGAGGAGCAGTACTTC
TRBV20-1,few,-,TRBJ1-6,CSARDHPGDYF,TGCAGTGCTAGAGATCATCCAGGGGATTACTTT
TRBV6-6,-,TRBD2,TRBJ2-3,CASSYLRGGLSTDTQYF,TGTGCCAGCAGTTATCTGCGGGGGGGCCTGAGCACAGATACGCAGTATTTT
TRBV4-1,-,-,TRBJ1-5,CASSQETGSLQPQHF,TGCGCCAGCAGCCAAGAGACGGGGTCCCTCCAGCCCCAGCATTTT
TRBV2,-,TRBD1,TRBJ2-1,CASSYGDRGYEQFF,TGTGCCAGCAGTTATGGGGACAGGGGCTATGAGCAGTTCTTC
TRBV19,-,-,TRBJ1-2,CASSLGFYYGYTF,TGTGCCAGTAGTTTGGGCTTTTACTATGGCTACACCTTC
TRBV7-3,-,-,TRBJ2-1,CASSPSLAGVDEQFF,TGTGCCAGCAGCCCCTCTCTGGCCGGGGTAGATGAGCAGTTCTTC
TRBV27,-,TRBD1,TRBJ2-7,CASRPRDRGMPREQYF,TGTGCCAGCAGACCCCGGGACAGGGGGATGCCTCGTGAGCAGTACTTC
TRBV6-4,-,-,TRBJ1-1,CASRLTENTEAFF,TGTGCCAGCAGATTAACAGAGAACACTGAAGCTTTCTTT
TRBV24-1,few,-,TRBJ2-7,CATSDLGYRFTGDHYEQYF,TGTGCCACCAGTGATTTGGGATATCGCTTTACGGGGGACCACTACGAGCAGTACTTC